Below are 7 T cell receptor beta chains sequenced from a single sample in a study of blood T cell repertoires in COVID-19. Profiled with immunoSEQ multiplex PCR; TCRdb holds only in-frame clones, not every one. Of roughly 110,000 clones listed, around nine tenths are singletons. Sequencing was performed on peripheral blood. These receptors came from a human donor with acute or convalescent COVID-19. The donor label of this sample is uncertain.

The chain couples TRBV7-2 to TRBJ2-2; TRBD1 is a possible D gene (5 bases). The CDR3 is 17 residues long. The V gene's germline CDR1 is SGHTA and CDR2 FQGNSA. The V end lost 1 base, the J end lost 0 bases, and 12 bases lay between the germline ends. The CDR3 nucleotides read TGTGCCAGCAGCTTAGTAAGACAGTTTTCGAACACCGGGGAGCTGTTTTTT. Amino acids: CASSLVRQFSNTGELFF.

As concerns this clone: A read error may account for a junction end that differs from germline. This chain joins TRBV16 and TRBJ1-2, with 7 bases identical to TRBD1. The CDR3 totals 14 residues. Germline V gene sequence: CDR1 KGHSY, CDR2 FQNENV. This CDR3 is CASNQGGSSYGYTF. DNA of the CDR3: TGTGCCAGCAACCAAGGGGGCAGTAGCTATGGCTACACCTTC.

Worth noting for this clone: Compared with germline, one end of the junction differs, possibly owing to a read error. The gene calls are TRBV4-2 and TRBJ2-7; 8 bases line up with TRBD2. CDR3 length: 17 residues. CDR1 and CDR2 from the germline V gene are LGHNA and YNFKEQ. CDR3 in amino acids: CASSQGNLGLASYEQYF. DNA of the CDR3: TGTGCCAGCAGTCAAGGCAACTTAGGACTAGCTTCCTACGAGCAGTACTTC.

The gene calls are TRBV7-2 and TRBJ2-7; TRBD2 might be the D (6 bases). V was shortened by 7 bases and J by 6 bases, with 22 bases between the two germline ends. CDR1 and CDR2 (germline): SGHTA, FQGNSA. The CDR3 length is 15 residues. In DNA, the CDR3 is TGTGCCAGCACCCCACGGTGGGGGAGCGGGCTCGAGCAGTACTTC. It specifies CASTPRWGSGLEQYF.

The chain combines TRBV19 with TRBJ1-1, with D maybe TRBD1 (5 bases). Trimming took 4 bases from V and 3 from J, leaving 12 bases between them. CDR3 length: 14 residues. The germline CDR1 and CDR2 sequences are LNHDA and SQIVND (reference sequence). Here the CDR3 DNA reads TGTGCCAGTAGTAGTAGAAGGGGTTACACTGAAGCTTTCTTT. Protein sequence: CASSSRRGYTEAFF. Filled out from reference TRBV19 and TRBJ1-1, the complete variable domain reads DGGITQSPKYLFRKEGQNVTLSCEQNLNHDAMYWYRQDPGQGLRLIYYSQIVNDFQKGDIAEGYSVSREKKESFPLTVTSAQKNPTAFYLCASSSRRGYTEAFFGQGTRLTVV.

The chain joins TRBV9 to TRBJ1-1; unclear D gene. Germline V CDR1 and CDR2: SGDLS, YYNGEE. This CDR3 spans 15 amino acids. V lost 4 bases and J 0 bases, leaving 13 bases between the germline ends. CDR3 amino acids: CASSRTGSLNTEAFF. The CDR3 region has the DNA TGTGCCAGCAGCAGGACGGGATCTTTGAACACTGAAGCTTTCTTT.

This clone was seen just once. The rearrangement uses TRBV27 and TRBJ1-6; D is uncertain. V lost 2 bases, J lost 6 bases, and 11 bases lay in between. Looked up from germline, CDR1 is MNHEY and CDR2 is SMNVEV (reference sequence). This CDR3 is built from 15 residues. The CDR3 nucleotides are TGTGCCAGCAGTTTAGGGCCGTCCCCTAATTCACCCCTCCACTTT. Protein sequence: CASSLGPSPNSPLHF.